These 12 T cell receptor beta chains were all obtained from the same sample, sequenced in a study of T cells in narcolepsy. Assay used: immunoSEQ multiplex PCR; TCRdb lists only in-frame clones, some missing. The profile shows some 25,000 clones, around 63% of them singletons. The specimen sequenced was memory (CD45RA-) CD4+ T cells from blood. These receptors were obtained from a human donor in good health.

This sequence joins TRBV19 and TRBJ1-6; a weak D match, TRBD1 (6 bases). Germline V CDR1 and CDR2: LNHDA, SQIVND (reference sequence). The V gene lost 4 bases and the J gene lost 5 bases, with 12 bases spanning the gap. CDR3 size: 15 residues. In nucleotides, the CDR3 is TGTGCCAGTAGTACCTCCCGGACAGATAATTCACCCCTCCACTTT. Translation: CASSTSRTDNSPLHF.

This rearrangement joins TRBV18 to TRBJ1-2; possible D gene TRBD1, 5 bases. CDR1 and CDR2 (germline): KGHSH, LQKENI. This CDR3 has 11 residues. The V and J ends lost 3 bases and 6 bases respectively, with 5 bases between them. Here the CDR3 DNA reads TGTGCCAGCTCACCGGGACATGGCTACACCTTC. Its translation: CASSPGHGYTF. The complete variable domain, with remaining parts taken from reference TRBV18 and TRBJ1-2, reads NAGVMQNPRHLVRRRGQEARLRCSPMKGHSHVYWYRQLPEEGLKFMVYLQKENIIDESGMPKERFSAEFPKEGPSILRIQQVVRGDSAAYFCASSPGHGYTFGSGTRLTVV.

This clone was seen only once. The chain carries TRBV14 and TRBJ1-1; D is ambiguous. Looked up from germline, CDR1 is SGHDN and CDR2 is FVKESK. The CDR3 is 15 residues long. V dropped 0 bases and J dropped 0 bases, with 8 bases sitting between them. CDR3 coding DNA: TGTGCCAGCAGCCAAGAGCTGGGCTTGAACACTGAAGCTTTCTTT. Translation gives CASSQELGLNTEAFF.

The chain has TRBV30 and TRBJ2-5; D remains unclear. Germline CDR1 is GTSNPN and CDR2 is SVGIG (reference sequence). Trimming removed 2 bases from V and 7 bases from J, with 11 bases in between. The CDR3 is made up of 12 amino acids. The CDR3 DNA reads TGTGCCTGGAGTACCGCGATGGGGACCCAGTACTTC. It encodes CAWSTAMGTQYF.

The chain links TRBV7-8 to TRBJ2-1; 7 nucleotides align to TRBD2. V was pared by 4 bases and J by 0 bases, with 3 bases of the junction left unmatched. CDR1 and CDR2 (germline): SGHVS, FQNEAQ. This CDR3 contains 15 residues. The CDR3 sequence: CASSSTGGSYNEQFF. The CDR3 coding sequence is TGTGCCAGCAGCTCGACGGGAGGCTCCTACAATGAGCAGTTCTTC.

This sequence joins TRBV28 and TRBJ2-7; tentatively, D is TRBD2 (5 bases). The V gene's germline CDR1 is MDHEN and CDR2 SYDVKM. V was cut by 9 bases and J by 0 bases, with 12 bases left in between. The CDR3 is 13 residues long. Here the CDR3 reads CASLGESSYEQYF. In DNA, the CDR3 is TGTGCCAGTCTGGGAGAAAGCTCCTACGAGCAGTACTTC.

This clone was observed a handful of times. V is TRBV5-1 and J is TRBJ2-2; D gene ambiguous. From germline, CDR1 is SGHRS and CDR2 YFSETQ. Trimming pared 4 bases from V and 8 bases from J, leaving 9 bases between. The CDR3 consists of 12 residues. Here the CDR3 DNA reads TGCGCCAGCAGCCAGGATCGGGGGGAGCTGTTTTTT. Its protein product is CASSQDRGELFF.

The J gene is TRBJ2-4, the V gene TRBV10-3, with TRBD2 as a possible D gene (5 bases). The germline gives CDR1 ENHRY, CDR2 SYGVKD. With 11 bases removed from V and 0 bases from J, the gap between germline ends came to 8 bases. The CDR3 totals 12 residues. The CDR3 bases are TGTGCCGCCAGCGGAGCCAAAAACATTCAGTACTTC. This encodes CAASGAKNIQYF.

This chain links TRBV28 with TRBJ1-4; D gene ambiguous. Between the trimmed V and J ends, which lost 8 bases and 2 bases, there was a span of 12 bases. Germline values: CDR1 MDHEN, CDR2 SYDVKM. This CDR3 has 14 amino acids. This CDR3 reads CASLSPLTNEKLFF. The CDR3 DNA sequence: TGTGCCAGCCTTTCTCCCCTTACTAATGAAAAACTGTTTTTT.

The chain recombines TRBV5-4 with TRBJ2-2; 9 positions agree with TRBD1. This CDR3 has 15 amino acids. Germline-derived CDR1 and CDR2 are SGHNT and YYREEE (reference sequence). Germline trimming cut 4 bases from V and 4 bases from J; bases unmatched to any gene: 5. The CDR3 nucleotides are TGTGCCAGCAGCCCCGGGACAGGGAGCACCGGGGAGCTGTTTTTT. This gives the protein CASSPGTGSTGELFF. The full variable domain, with the rest looked up from reference TRBV5-4 and TRBJ2-2, is ETGVTQSPTHLIKTRGQQVTLRCSSQSGHNTVSWYQQALGQGPQFIFQYYREEENGRGNFPPRFSGLQFPNYSSELNVNALELDDSALYLCASSPGTGSTGELFFGEGSRLTVL.

This clone turned up a few times. The chain uses TRBV7-8 and TRBJ1-1; D perhaps matches TRBD1 (5 bases). CDR3 length: 14 amino acids. Germline CDR1 SGHVS, CDR2 FQNEAQ. The V end was cut by 2 bases, the J end by 7 bases, with 14 bases between. In DNA, the CDR3 is TGTGCCAGCAGCTTAACCAGGACATCCCGTGAAGCTTTCTTT. It specifies CASSLTRTSREAFF.

The chain recombines TRBV5-1 with TRBJ1-1, with D possibly being TRBD1 (5 bases). The CDR3 totals 16 residues. The V and J ends lost 4 bases and 1 base respectively, with 17 bases between them. Germline lookup yields CDR1 SGHRS and CDR2 YFSETQ. The CDR3 is CASSTGTHKTNTEAFF. The CDR3 DNA is TGCGCCAGCAGCACCGGGACCCATAAGACGAACACTGAAGCTTTCTTT.